Listed below are T cell receptor beta chains from one sample, sequenced in a study of beta chain features in type 1 diabetes. The table came from immunoSEQ multiplex PCR; TCRdb's copy has only in-frame clones and leaves some out. The sample lists about 700,000 clones, about an eighth seen once, with 0.02% to 0.025% in the top ten. The sequencing sample was made of naive CD4+ T cells from blood. Receptors were obtained from a man younger than 35 with type 1 diabetes. The CDR3 runs from the conserved cysteine through the conserved F or W. The D gene is left open where the match is weak. A clone size is listed for some rows: how often the clone was seen (once, few, many), or a class if it is expanded.

>TRBJ1-4|-|TRBV29-1|-
TGCAGCGTAATGACTAATGAAAAACTGTTTTTT
CSVMTNEKLFF
>TRBJ2-1|few|TRBV7-8|TRBD1
TGTGCCAGCAGCTTAGAACAGGGGTTTCACAATGAGCAGTTCTTC
CASSLEQGFHNEQFF
>TRBJ2-5|-|TRBV14|-
TGTGCCAGCAGCCACTTAGACTGGGGGGAGACCCAGTACTTC
CASSHLDWGETQYF
>TRBJ2-1|-|TRBV6-6|-
TGTGCCAGCACCCCAGGTGGGAGCTCCTACAATGAGCAGTTCTTC
CASTPGGSSYNEQFF
>TRBJ1-1|-|TRBV6-5|TRBD1
TGTGCCAGCAGTTACGACCGGACAGGGTCGACTGAAGCTTTCTTT
CASSYDRTGSTEAFF
>TRBJ1-6|-|TRBV19|TRBD1
TGTGCCAGCCGGGACAGGGGTTTTTCGTTGGTTTCACCCCTCCACTTT
CASRDRGFSLVSPLHF
>TRBJ2-4|-|TRBV7-9|TRBD1
TGTGCCAGCAGCTTAGGGCAAACAGGGGACATTCAGTACTTC
CASSLGQTGDIQYF
>TRBJ2-1|-|TRBV6-5|TRBD1
TGTGCCAGCACCCGGGACAGGAACAATGAGCAGTTCTTC
CASTRDRNNEQFF
>TRBJ2-5|few|TRBV7-9|-
TGTGCCAGCAGCTCGGGTTGGGGCCAAGAGACCCAGTACTTC
CASSSGWGQETQYF
>TRBJ1-4|-|TRBV9|-
TGTGCCAGCAGCGTAGGTCAGCCGAATGAAAAACTGTTTTTT
CASSVGQPNEKLFF
>TRBJ1-1|few|TRBV7-9|TRBD1
TGTGCCAGCAGCCCGGGACAGGGGGAAACTGAAGCTTTCTTT
CASSPGQGETEAFF
>TRBJ1-2|few|TRBV6-6|TRBD1
TGTGCCAGCAGTGGAGGACAGGGATATGGCTACACCTTC
CASSGGQGYGYTF
>TRBJ1-2|-|TRBV27|-
TGTGCCAGCAGTCTAACAACTAACTATGGCTACACCTTC
CASSLTTNYGYTF
>TRBJ2-7|few|TRBV5-6|TRBD1
TGTGCCAGCAGCCTACGGGACAGGCCCTACGAGCAGTACTTC
CASSLRDRPYEQYF